The entry that follows covers one TCR beta chain sequence. Its matching antigen is unknown. The samples, holding about 0.9-11 million cryopreserved PBMC, were thawed before DNA extraction was carried out. These data are taken from a study of long-term antiretroviral therapy in people with HIV. Overall study context: It was about a decade after the earliest samples that the 2015 immediate-ART recommendation appeared.

The authors ran the immunoSEQ assay, v3.0, at survey level. Here immunoSEQ multiplex PCR was the method, and the copy in TCRdb shows in-frame clones only, minus some. The sample holds around 30,000 clones, around 85% seen once. Trimming took 2 bases from V and 0 from J, leaving 10 bases between them. The CDR3 spans 15 residues. Germline V CDR1 and CDR2: MNHEY, SVGAGI. Study findings and constraints: The study collected blood between about 2003 and 2017, possibly under older ART regimens.

The origin of this receptor is a man between 40 and 49 years old with HIV. The sequenced sample was unsorted PBMCs, obtained 3 years after starting antiretroviral therapy. The chain combines TRBV6-5 with TRBJ1-2; D gene ambiguous. The CDR3 coding sequence is TGTGCCAGCAGTTACGGGCCAGCTGCTAACTATGGCTACACCTTC. The encoded protein is CASSYGPAANYGYTF.